This T cell receptor beta chain is from a study of cytotoxic CD8 clonotypes in ibrutinib-treated CLL. Study observations and caveats: Sustained-remission patients were sampled at one set of times and progressing patients at different ones. Clonality at baseline surpassed age-matched healthy donors and tracked circulating CD8+ T-cell counts.

Notes on this clone: Its cognate antigen is unknown.

Profiling relied on immunoSEQ multiplex PCR, and the TCRdb table lists in-frame clones only, not all of them. The sample shows tens of thousands of clones, roughly 54% of them seen only once. The CDR3 has 14 residues. The germline V gene has CDR1 MNHEY and CDR2 SVGAGI. V was trimmed by 0 bases and J by 6 bases, leaving 11 bases between them. The sequencing used PBMCs, collected at disease progression, from a patient treated with ibrutinib. The rearrangement joins TRBV6-5 to TRBJ1-2; the D gene is possibly TRBD1 (5 bases). This TCR derives from a human donor with chronic lymphocytic leukemia. The CDR3: CASSYSWDGDGYTF. The DNA for the CDR3 is TGTGCCAGCAGTTACTCCTGGGACGGAGATGGCTACACCTTC.